This T cell receptor beta chain was recovered during a study of beta chain features in type 1 diabetes. The study, taken as a whole, reports: Type 1 diabetes patients showed a moderate but significant shortening of TCRB CDR3s in all four CD4+ subsets.

This clone has a handful of counts. The target antigen is unknown. Other DNA sequences from this sample encode an identical CDR3 as well. Every bit of the isolated RNA underwent reverse transcription, so sequencing read expressed TCRB transcripts. The repertoire was sequenced with immunoSEQ multiplex PCR; TCRdb's copy has only in-frame clones and lacks some. The repertoire holds 300,000 to 350,000 clones, with approximately 9.7% as singletons. V lost 4 bases and J 0 bases, leaving 7 bases between the germline ends. The germline gives CDR1 SQVTM, CDR2 ANQGSEA. This CDR3 comprises 14 residues. The gene calls are TRBV29-1 and TRBJ2-6, with a tentative D call TRBD2 (5 bases). This clonotype originated in a man aged 25-45 years with type 1 diabetes. Material: central memory CD4+ T cells from blood. The CDR3 loop is CSVGGHSGANVLTF. For the CDR3, the DNA is TGCAGCGTTGGAGGGCACTCTGGGGCCAACGTCCTGACTTTC.